What follows is one T cell receptor beta chain and its context. The data stem from a study of monozygotic twins with inflammatory bowel disease. This CDR3 has 16 amino acids. Germline loops: CDR1 MNHEY, CDR2 SMNVEV (reference sequence). The authors used about 3,200 ng of total RNA per TCR library. Making cDNA involved eight separate reactions per sample. cDNA for TCRalpha and TCRbeta was amplified by nested PCRs of around 15 then 9 cycles. TCRdb reprocessed the 5' RACE reads and reports one entry per CDR3 protein, with no DNA. The sample includes roughly 300,000 distinct CDR3 sequences. The source material was blood. The chain joins TRBV27 to TRBJ2-5; TCRdb's D call, TRBD2, is unchecked because there is no DNA. This receptor was identified in a human donor with ulcerative colitis or Crohn's disease, or a healthy co-twin of an affected twin (not recorded which). CDR3: CASSLSLAGGQETQYF.